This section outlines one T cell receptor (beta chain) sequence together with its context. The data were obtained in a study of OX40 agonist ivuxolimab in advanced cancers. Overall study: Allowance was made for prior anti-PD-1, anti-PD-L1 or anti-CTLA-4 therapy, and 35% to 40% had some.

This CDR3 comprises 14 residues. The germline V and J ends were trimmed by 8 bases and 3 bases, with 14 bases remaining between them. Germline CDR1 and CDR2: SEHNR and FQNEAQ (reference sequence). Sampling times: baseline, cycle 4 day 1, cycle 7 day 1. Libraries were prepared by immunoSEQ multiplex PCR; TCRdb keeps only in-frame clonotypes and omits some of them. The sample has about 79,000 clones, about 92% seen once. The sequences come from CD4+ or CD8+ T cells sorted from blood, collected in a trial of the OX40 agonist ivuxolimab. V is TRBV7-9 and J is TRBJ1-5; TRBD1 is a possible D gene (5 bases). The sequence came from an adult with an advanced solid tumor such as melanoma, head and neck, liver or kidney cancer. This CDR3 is CASSAPGTNQPQHF. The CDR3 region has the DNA TGTGCCAGCTCCGCCCCAGGGACCAATCAGCCCCAGCATTTT.